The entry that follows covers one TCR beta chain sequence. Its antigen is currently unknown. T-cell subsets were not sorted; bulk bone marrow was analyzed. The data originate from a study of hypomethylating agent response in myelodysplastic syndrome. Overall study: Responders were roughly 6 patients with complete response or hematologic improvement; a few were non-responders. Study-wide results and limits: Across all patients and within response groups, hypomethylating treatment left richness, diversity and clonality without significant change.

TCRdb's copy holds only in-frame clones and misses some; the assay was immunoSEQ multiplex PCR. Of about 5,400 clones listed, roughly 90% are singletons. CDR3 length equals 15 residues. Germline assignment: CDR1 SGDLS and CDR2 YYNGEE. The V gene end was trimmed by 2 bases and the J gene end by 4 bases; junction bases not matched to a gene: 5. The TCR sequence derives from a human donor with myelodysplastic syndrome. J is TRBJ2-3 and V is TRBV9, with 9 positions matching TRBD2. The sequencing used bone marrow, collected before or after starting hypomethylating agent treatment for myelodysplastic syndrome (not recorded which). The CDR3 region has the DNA TGTGCCAGCAGCGTTAGCGGGGGTAGGGCAGATACGCAGTATTTT. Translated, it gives CASSVSGGRADTQYF. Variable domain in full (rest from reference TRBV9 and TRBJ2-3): DSGVTQTPKHLITATGQRVTLRCSPRSGDLSVYWYQQSLDQGLQFLIQYYNGEERAKGNILERFSAQQFPDLHSELNLSSLELGDSALYFCASSVSGGRADTQYFGPGTRLTVL.